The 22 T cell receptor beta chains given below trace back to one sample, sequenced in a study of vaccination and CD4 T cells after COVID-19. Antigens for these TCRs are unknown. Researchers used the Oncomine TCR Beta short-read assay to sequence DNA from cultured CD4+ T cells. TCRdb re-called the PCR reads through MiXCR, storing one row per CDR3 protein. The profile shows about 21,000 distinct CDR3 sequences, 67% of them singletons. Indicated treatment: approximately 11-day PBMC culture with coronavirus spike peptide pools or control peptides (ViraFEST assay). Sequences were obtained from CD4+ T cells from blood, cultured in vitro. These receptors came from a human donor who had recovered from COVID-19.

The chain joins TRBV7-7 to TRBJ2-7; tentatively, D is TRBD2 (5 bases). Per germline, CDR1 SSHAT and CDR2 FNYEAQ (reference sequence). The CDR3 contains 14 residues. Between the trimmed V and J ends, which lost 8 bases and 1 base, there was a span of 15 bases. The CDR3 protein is CASSLSAESYEQYF. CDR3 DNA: TGTGCCAGCTCCCTATCAGCGGAATCCTACGAGCAGTACTTC.

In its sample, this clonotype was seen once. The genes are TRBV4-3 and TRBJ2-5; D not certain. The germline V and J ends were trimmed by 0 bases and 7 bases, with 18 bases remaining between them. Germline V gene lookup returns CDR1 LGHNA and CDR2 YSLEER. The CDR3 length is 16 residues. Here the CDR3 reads CASSQDLLAGERTQYF. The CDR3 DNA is TGCGCCAGCAGCCAAGATCTGCTTGCTGGGGAAAGGACCCAGTACTTC.

In DNA form, the CDR3 reads TGTGCCACCAGTGGGGGGTCCTACGAGCAGTACTTC. Residues: CATSGGSYEQYF. The V call is TRBV24-1, the J call TRBJ2-7; D may be TRBD1 or TRBD2 (5 bases each). CDR1 and CDR2 (germline): KGHDR, SFDVKD. The CDR3 is 12 residues long. The V and J ends lost 5 bases and 1 base respectively, with 5 bases between them.

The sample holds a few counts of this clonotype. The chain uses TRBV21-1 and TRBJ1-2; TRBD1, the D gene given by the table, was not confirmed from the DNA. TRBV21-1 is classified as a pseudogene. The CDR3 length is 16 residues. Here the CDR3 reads CASSRRTGYPNYGYTF. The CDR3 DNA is TGTGCCAGCAGCAGGCGGACAGGCTATCCTAACTATGGCTACACCTTC.

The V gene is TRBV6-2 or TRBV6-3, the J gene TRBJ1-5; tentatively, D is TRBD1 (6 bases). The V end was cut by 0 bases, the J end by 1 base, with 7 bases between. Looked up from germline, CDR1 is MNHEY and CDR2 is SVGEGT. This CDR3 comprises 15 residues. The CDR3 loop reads CASSYSGGSNQPQHF. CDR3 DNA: TGTGCCAGCAGTTACTCAGGGGGGAGCAATCAGCCCCAGCATTTT.

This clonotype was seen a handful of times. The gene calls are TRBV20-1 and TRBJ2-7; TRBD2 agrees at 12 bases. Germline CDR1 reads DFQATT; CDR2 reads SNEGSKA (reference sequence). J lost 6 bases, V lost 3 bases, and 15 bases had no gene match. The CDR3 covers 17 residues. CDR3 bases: TGCAGTGCTAGTTCATCCCTAGCGGGAGGGGGGTATGGCGAGCAGTACTTC. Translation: CSASSSLAGGGYGEQYF.

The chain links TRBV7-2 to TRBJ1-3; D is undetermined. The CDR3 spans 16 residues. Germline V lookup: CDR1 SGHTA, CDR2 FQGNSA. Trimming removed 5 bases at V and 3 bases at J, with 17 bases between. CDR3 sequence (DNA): TGTGCCAGCAGCACACCCGTGGGGTCACTTGGAAACACCATATATTTT. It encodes CASSTPVGSLGNTIYF.

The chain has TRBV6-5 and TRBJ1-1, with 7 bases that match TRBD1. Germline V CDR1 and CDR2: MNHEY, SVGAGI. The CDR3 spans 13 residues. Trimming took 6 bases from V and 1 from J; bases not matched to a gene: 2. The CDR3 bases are TGTGCCAGCAGCTACAGGGGGAACACTGAAGCTTTCTTT. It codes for CASSYRGNTEAFF.

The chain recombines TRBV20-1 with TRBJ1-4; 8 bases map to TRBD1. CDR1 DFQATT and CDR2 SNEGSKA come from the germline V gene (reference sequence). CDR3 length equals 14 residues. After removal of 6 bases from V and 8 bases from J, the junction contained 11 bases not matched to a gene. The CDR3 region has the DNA TGCAGTGCGGAACCGGGACAGGCGGGGGAAAAACTGTTTTTT. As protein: CSAEPGQAGEKLFF.

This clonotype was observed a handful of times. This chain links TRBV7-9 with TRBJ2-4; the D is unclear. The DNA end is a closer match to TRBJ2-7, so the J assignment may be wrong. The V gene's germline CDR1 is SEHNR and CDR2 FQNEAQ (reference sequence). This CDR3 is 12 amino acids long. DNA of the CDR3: TGTGCCAGCAGCCAAGGCCGCCACGAGCAGTACTTC. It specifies CASSQGRHEQYF.

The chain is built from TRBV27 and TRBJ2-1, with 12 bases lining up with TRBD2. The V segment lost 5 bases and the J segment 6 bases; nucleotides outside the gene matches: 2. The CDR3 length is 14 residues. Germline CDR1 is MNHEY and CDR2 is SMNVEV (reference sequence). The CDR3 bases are TGTGCCAGCAGTGGACTAGCGGGATCCAATGAGCAGTTCTTC. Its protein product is CASSGLAGSNEQFF.

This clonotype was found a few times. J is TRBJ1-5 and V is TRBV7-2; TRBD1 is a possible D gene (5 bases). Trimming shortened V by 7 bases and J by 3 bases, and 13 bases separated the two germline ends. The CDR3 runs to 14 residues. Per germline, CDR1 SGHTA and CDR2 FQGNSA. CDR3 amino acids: CASTPGKINQPQHF. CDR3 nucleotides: TGTGCCAGCACTCCAGGGAAGATCAATCAGCCCCAGCATTTT.

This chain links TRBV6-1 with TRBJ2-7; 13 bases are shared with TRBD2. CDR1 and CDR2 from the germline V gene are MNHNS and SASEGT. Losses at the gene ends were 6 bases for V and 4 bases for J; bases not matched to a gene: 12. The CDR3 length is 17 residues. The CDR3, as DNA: TGTGCCAGCAGCCGCTCCGGGACTAGCGGGAAACATTACGAGCAGTACTTC. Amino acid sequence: CASSRSGTSGKHYEQYF.

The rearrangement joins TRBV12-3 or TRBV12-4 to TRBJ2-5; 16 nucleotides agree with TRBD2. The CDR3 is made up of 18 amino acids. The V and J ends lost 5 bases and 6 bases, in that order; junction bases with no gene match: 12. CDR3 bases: TGTGCCAGCAGTCCGAGGGGACTAGCGGGAGGGCCCGGGAAGACCCAGTACTTC. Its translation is CASSPRGLAGGPGKTQYF.

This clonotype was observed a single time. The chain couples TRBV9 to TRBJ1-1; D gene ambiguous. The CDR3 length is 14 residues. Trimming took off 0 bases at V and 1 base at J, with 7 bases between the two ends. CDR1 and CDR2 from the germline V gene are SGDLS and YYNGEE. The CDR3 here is CASSVVPANTEAFF. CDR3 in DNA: TGTGCCAGCAGCGTAGTTCCAGCGAACACTGAAGCTTTCTTT.

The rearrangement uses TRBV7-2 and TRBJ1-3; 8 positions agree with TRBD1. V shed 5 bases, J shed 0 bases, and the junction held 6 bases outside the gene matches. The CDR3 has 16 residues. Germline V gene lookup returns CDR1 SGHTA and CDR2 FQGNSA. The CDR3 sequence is CASSPRQGYSGNTIYF. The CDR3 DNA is TGTGCCAGCAGCCCAAGACAGGGGTACTCTGGAAACACCATATATTTT.

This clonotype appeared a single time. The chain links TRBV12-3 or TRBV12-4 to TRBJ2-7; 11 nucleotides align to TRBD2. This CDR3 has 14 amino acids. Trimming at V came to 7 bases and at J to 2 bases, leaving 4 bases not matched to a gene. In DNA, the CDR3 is TGTGCCAGCAACATGGGACTAGCGGCCTACGAGCAGTACTTC. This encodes CASNMGLAAYEQYF.

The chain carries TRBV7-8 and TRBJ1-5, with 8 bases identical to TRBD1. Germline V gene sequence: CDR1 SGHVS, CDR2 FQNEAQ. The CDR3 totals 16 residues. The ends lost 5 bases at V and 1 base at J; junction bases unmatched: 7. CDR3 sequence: CASSRGTGSSNQPQHF. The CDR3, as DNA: TGTGCCAGCAGCCGGGGGACAGGCTCCAGCAATCAGCCCCAGCATTTT.

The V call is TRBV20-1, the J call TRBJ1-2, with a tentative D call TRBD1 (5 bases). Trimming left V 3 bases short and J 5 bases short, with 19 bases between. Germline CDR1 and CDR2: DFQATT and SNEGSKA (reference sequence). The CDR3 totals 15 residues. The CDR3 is CSARPTGPTLYGYTF. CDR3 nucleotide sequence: TGCAGTGCTAGGCCTACGGGACCGACCCTTTATGGCTACACCTTC.

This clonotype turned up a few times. The CDR3 nucleotides are TGTGCCAGCAGACTGTCAGGGGCGGGGAACGGCAATTCACCCCTCCACTTT. It encodes CASRLSGAGNGNSPLHF. V is TRBV6-1 and J is TRBJ1-6; tentative D call: TRBD1 (6 bases). In germline, CDR1 is MNHNS, CDR2 SASEGT. Trimming cost V 6 bases and J 7 bases, with 22 bases left between them. The CDR3 length is 17 residues.

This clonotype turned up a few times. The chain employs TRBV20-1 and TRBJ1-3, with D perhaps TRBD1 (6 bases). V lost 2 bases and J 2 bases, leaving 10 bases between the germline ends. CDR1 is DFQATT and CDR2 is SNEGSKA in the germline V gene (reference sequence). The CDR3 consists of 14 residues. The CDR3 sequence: CSARRGVAGNTIYF. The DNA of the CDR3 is TGCAGTGCTAGAAGGGGGGTCGCTGGAAACACCATATATTTT.

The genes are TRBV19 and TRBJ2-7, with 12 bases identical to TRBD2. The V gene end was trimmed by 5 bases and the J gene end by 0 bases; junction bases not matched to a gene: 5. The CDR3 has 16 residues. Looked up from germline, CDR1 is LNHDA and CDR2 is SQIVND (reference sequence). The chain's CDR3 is CASSVTSGSSSYEQYF. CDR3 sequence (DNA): TGTGCCAGTAGTGTGACTAGCGGGAGTAGCTCCTACGAGCAGTACTTC. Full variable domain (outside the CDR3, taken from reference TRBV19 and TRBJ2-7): DGGITQSPKYLFRKEGQNVTLSCEQNLNHDAMYWYRQDPGQGLRLIYYSQIVNDFQKGDIAEGYSVSREKKESFPLTVTSAQKNPTAFYLCASSVTSGSSSYEQYFGPGTRLTVT.